The sequence of this T cell receptor beta chain was determined in a study of response to subunit inactivated influenza vaccine. Trimming took 6 bases from V and 6 from J; bases not matched to a gene: 7. This CDR3 is 14 amino acids long. Per germline, CDR1 MNHNY and CDR2 SVGAGI (reference sequence). In regard to this clonotype: Its specificity is not known.

Study-level results: Authors suggested each seasonal influenza vaccination recruits few new T cells.

TCRdb reanalysed the RT-PCR reads using MiXCR and keeps one entry per CDR3 protein. Among over 800,000 distinct CDR3 sequences, about 20% were seen once, and the ten largest hold 9.5% to 13%. The TCR was taken from a man aged 50 or older who received an inactivated influenza vaccine. Specimen: PBMCs from blood, collected around 5 days after vaccination. J is TRBJ2-4 and V is TRBV6-6; the match to TRBD1 covers 8 bases. The CDR3 DNA follows: TGTGCCAGCAGCCCGGGGGACAGGACAAACATTCAGTACTTC. Its translation is CASSPGDRTNIQYF.